Shown below are 10 T cell receptor beta chains from a single sample sequenced in a study of EBV T-cell therapy then PD-1 blockade in nasopharyngeal carcinoma. The protocol was immunoSEQ multiplex PCR, while the TCRdb copy is restricted to in-frame clones and leaves out a portion. The sample includes 14,000 or so clones, 80% to 90% of them seen just once. The treatment here: AdE1-LMPpoly-expanded autologous EBV-specific T-cell therapy followed by anti-PD-1 nivolumab. What these receptors recognize is not known. Sequences were derived from CD8+ T cells from blood, sampled around day 99 from a patient whose treatment included autologous EBV-specific T cells and nivolumab. The receptor set was obtained from a man aged 40-50 years with nasopharyngeal carcinoma.

V and J are TRBV19 and TRBJ1-1; D is unclear. V was cut by 3 bases and J by 1 base, with 3 bases left in between. Germline lookup yields CDR1 LNHDA and CDR2 SQIVND (reference sequence). CDR3 length: 12 residues. CDR3 in amino acids: CASSMENTEAFF. In nucleotides, the CDR3 is TGTGCCAGTAGTATGGAGAACACTGAAGCTTTCTTT.

The chain links TRBV6-5 to TRBJ1-1; no clear D gene. The CDR3 consists of 14 residues. The V and J ends lost 6 bases and 2 bases respectively, with 13 bases between them. Looked up from germline, CDR1 is MNHEY and CDR2 is SVGAGI. CDR3 loop: CASSLTGSNTEAFF. Written as DNA, the CDR3 is TGTGCCAGCAGCCTAACCGGTTCCAACACTGAAGCTTTCTTT.

The chain couples TRBV6-5 to TRBJ2-5, with 10 nucleotides matching TRBD1. Germline values: CDR1 MNHEY, CDR2 SVGAGI. The CDR3 is 14 amino acids. V lost 7 bases to trimming and J lost 3 bases; unmatched junction nucleotides: 5. CDR3 sequence: CASTSGTGEETQYF. The CDR3 DNA follows: TGTGCCAGCACCTCGGGGACAGGGGAAGAGACCCAGTACTTC.

The J gene is TRBJ2-7, the V gene TRBV6-5, with D maybe TRBD2 (5 bases). From germline, CDR1 is MNHEY and CDR2 SVGAGI. The length of the CDR3 is 15 residues. The V end lost 4 bases, the J end lost 0 bases, and 13 bases lay between the germline ends. In DNA form, the CDR3 reads TGTGCCAGCAGTTTAAGGACTGGGAGCTCCTACGAGCAGTACTTC. Translated, it gives CASSLRTGSSYEQYF.

This clone is medium-sized in the sample. Other DNA sequences within the sample encode an identical CDR3. The chain has TRBV6-2 or TRBV6-3 and TRBJ1-1, with D tentatively TRBD1 (5 bases). Germline V gives CDR1 MNHEY, CDR2 SVGEGT. Trimming pared 9 bases from V and 1 base from J, leaving 15 bases between. The CDR3 sequence is 14 residues long. In DNA, the CDR3 is TGTGCCAGTAGTACTGGACACCCGAACACTGAAGCTTTCTTT. It encodes CASSTGHPNTEAFF.

This rearrangement joins TRBV13 to TRBJ2-7; D perhaps matches TRBD1 (5 bases). Germline V gene sequence: CDR1 PRHDT, CDR2 FYEKMQ (reference sequence). The V end lost 4 bases, the J end lost 1 base, and 14 bases lay between the germline ends. This CDR3 has 15 amino acids. The CDR3 sequence is CASSSAWGASYEQYF. The CDR3 region has the DNA TGTGCCAGCAGCTCGGCGTGGGGCGCATCCTACGAGCAGTACTTC.

The rearrangement uses TRBV27 and TRBJ2-7; weak D call: TRBD1 (6 bases). The CDR3 is 17 amino acids. Looked up from germline, CDR1 is MNHEY and CDR2 is SMNVEV (reference sequence). V lost 6 bases and J lost 3, with 24 bases in between. The CDR3 DNA follows: TGTGCCAGCAGCGTTCAGGGGCCCCCGTCTTCCTTCTACGAGCAGTACTTC. It specifies CASSVQGPPSSFYEQYF.

This rearrangement joins TRBV6-6 to TRBJ2-5, with TRBD2 matching over 8 bases. This CDR3 is built from 14 residues. With V trimmed by 6 bases and J by 3 bases, 6 bases remained unmatched. Germline CDR1 reads MNHNY; CDR2 reads SVGAGI (reference sequence). CDR3 in amino acids: CASSRSGGKETQYF. The CDR3, as DNA: TGTGCCAGCAGCCGAAGCGGGGGAAAAGAGACCCAGTACTTC.

The V gene is TRBV4-1, the J gene TRBJ2-7; D call uncertain. Deletions cut 3 bases from V and 7 bases from J, with 7 bases between. The CDR3 has 11 amino acids. The V gene's germline CDR1 is MGHRA and CDR2 YSYEKL. CDR3 region: CASSQSREQYF. The CDR3 region has the DNA TGCGCCAGCAGCCAGAGTCGGGAGCAGTACTTC.

The rearrangement joins TRBV6-5 to TRBJ2-7, with 7 bases matching TRBD2. Trimming removed 2 bases from V and 4 bases from J; junction bases left unmatched: 8. This CDR3 has 15 residues. The germline gives CDR1 MNHEY, CDR2 SVGAGI. The CDR3: CASSYAQAGLYEQYF. CDR3 sequence (DNA): TGTGCCAGCAGTTACGCCCAAGCGGGGCTATACGAGCAGTACTTC.